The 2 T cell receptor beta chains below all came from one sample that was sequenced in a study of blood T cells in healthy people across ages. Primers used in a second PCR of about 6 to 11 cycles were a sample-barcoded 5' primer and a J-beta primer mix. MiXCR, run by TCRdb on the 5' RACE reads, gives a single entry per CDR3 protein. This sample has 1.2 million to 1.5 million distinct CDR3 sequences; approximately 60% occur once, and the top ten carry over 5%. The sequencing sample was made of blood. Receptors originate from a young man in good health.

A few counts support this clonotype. The CDR3: CATSRGDASTYEQYF. CDR3 coding DNA: TGTGCCACCAGCAGAGGGGACGCCTCGACCTACGAGCAGTACTTC. This chain connects TRBV15 to TRBJ2-7; tentatively, D is TRBD1 or TRBD2 (5 bases each). The CDR3 length is 15 residues. With 1 base removed from V and 2 bases from J, the gap between germline ends came to 12 bases. Germline lookup yields CDR1 LNHNV and CDR2 YYDKDF (reference sequence).

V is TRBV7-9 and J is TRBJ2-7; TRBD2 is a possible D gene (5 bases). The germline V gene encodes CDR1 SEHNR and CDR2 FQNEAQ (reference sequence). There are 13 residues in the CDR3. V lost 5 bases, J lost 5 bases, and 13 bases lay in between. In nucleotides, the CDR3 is TGTGCCAGCAGCCGGGAAACTAGAGACGAGCAGTACTTC. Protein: CASSRETRDEQYF.